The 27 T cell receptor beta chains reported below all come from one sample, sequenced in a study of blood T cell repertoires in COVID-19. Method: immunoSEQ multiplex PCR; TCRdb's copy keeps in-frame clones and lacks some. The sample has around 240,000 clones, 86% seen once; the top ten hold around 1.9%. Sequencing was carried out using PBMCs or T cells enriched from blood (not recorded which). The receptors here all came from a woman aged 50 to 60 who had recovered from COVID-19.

The CDR3 spells CASSLVGGGDLGEAFF. The CDR3 DNA sequence: TGTGCCAGCAGCTTGGTTGGAGGGGGCGATTTAGGTGAAGCTTTCTTT. J is TRBJ1-1 and V is TRBV5-4; 7 nucleotides line up with TRBD1. CDR3 length equals 16 residues. The germline CDR1 and CDR2 sequences are SGHNT and YYREEE (reference sequence). With 0 bases clipped from V and 7 bases from J, the junction kept 12 bases outside the gene matches.

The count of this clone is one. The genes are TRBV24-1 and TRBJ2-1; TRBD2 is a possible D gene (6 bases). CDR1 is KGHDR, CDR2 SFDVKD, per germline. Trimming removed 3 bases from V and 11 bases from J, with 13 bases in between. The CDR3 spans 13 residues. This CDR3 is CATSDPIAEKQFF. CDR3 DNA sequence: TGTGCCACCAGTGATCCAATAGCGGAAAAGCAGTTCTTC.

In nucleotides, the CDR3 is TGTGCCAGCAGCTTGAGACTAGCAAACACCGGGGAGCTGTTTTTT. Translating it yields CASSLRLANTGELFF. The rearrangement uses TRBV5-4 and TRBJ2-2, with TRBD2 matching over 7 bases. Germline trimming cut 1 base from V and 2 bases from J; bases unmatched to any gene: 2. In germline, CDR1 is SGHNT, CDR2 YYREEE (reference sequence). The CDR3 extends over 15 amino acids.

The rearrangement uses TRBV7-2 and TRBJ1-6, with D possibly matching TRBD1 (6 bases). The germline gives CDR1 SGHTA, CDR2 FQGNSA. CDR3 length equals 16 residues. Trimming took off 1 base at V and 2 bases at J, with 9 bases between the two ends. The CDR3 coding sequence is TGTGCCAGCAGCTTAGGGGGGGGCGCCTATAATTCACCCCTCCACTTT. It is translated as CASSLGGGAYNSPLHF.

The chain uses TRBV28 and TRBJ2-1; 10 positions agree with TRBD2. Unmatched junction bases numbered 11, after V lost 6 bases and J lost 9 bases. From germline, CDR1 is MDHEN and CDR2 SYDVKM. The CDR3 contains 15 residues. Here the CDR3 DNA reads TGTGCCAGCAGGGGAGCGGGAGGGCCGGGTAGTGAGCAGTTCTTC. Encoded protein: CASRGAGGPGSEQFF. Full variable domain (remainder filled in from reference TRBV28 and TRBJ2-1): DVKVTQSSRYLVKRTGEKVFLECVQDMDHENMFWYRQDPGLGLRLIYFSYDVKMKEKGDIPEGYSVSREKKERFSLILESASTNQTSMYLCASRGAGGPGSEQFFGPGTRLTVL.

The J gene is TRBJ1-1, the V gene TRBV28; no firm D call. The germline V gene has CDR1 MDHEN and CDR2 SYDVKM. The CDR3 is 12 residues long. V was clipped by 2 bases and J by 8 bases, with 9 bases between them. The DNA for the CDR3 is TGTGCCAGCAGTTTAAGTAGAGTGGAAGCTTTCTTT. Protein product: CASSLSRVEAFF.

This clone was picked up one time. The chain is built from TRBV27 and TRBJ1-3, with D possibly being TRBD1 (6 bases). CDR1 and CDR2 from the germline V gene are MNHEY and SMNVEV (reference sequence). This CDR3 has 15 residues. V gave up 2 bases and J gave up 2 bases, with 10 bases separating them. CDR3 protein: CASSLGRGAGNTIYF. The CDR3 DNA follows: TGTGCCAGCAGTTTAGGCAGGGGCGCTGGAAACACCATATATTTT.

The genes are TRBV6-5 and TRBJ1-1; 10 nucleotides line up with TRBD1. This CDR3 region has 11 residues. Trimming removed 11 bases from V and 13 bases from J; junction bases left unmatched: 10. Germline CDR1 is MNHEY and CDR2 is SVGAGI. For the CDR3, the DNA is TGTGCCGCGACAGGGGGCAGAATATATTTCTTT. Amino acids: CAATGGRIYFF.

For the CDR3, the DNA is TGTGCCAGCAGCTTATTCGCGGGAGGGTACGAGCAGTACTTC. Its protein product is CASSLFAGGYEQYF. The V gene is TRBV7-3, the J gene TRBJ2-7, with 9 bases aligning to TRBD2. V gave up 2 bases and J gave up 4 bases; unmatched junction bases: 3. Germline lookup yields CDR1 SGHTA and CDR2 FQGTGA. This CDR3 is 14 amino acids long.

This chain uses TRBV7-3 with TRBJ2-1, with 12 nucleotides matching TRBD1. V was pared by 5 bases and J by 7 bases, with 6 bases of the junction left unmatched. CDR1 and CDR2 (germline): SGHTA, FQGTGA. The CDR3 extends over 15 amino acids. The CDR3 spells CASSLGTGGLNEQFF. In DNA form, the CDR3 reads TGTGCCAGCAGCCTAGGGACAGGGGGCCTGAATGAGCAGTTCTTC. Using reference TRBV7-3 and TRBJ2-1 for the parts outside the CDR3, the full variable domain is GAGVSQTPSNKVTEKGKYVELRCDPISGHTALYWYRQSLGQGPEFLIYFQGTGAADDSGLPNDRFFAVRPEGSVSTLKIQRTERGDSAVYLCASSLGTGGLNEQFFGPGTRLTVL.

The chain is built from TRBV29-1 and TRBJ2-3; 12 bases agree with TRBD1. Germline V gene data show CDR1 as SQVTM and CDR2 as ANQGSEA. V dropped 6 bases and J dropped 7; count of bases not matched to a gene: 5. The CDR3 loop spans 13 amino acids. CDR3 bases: TGCAGCGTAGGGACAGGGGGCTTGAATACGCAGTATTTT. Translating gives CSVGTGGLNTQYF.

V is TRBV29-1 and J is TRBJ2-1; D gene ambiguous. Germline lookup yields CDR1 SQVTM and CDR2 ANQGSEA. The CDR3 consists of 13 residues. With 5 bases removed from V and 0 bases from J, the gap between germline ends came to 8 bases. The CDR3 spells CSVTLSSYNEQFF. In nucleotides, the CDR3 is TGCAGCGTTACCCTTAGCTCCTACAATGAGCAGTTCTTC.

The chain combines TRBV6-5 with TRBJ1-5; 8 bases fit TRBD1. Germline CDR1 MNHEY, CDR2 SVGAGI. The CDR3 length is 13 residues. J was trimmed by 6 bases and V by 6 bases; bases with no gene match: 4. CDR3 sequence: CASSRGLSQPQHF. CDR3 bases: TGTGCCAGCAGCAGGGGGCTGAGTCAGCCCCAGCATTTT.

The CDR3 loop reads CASSSQGGKLFF. The DNA for the CDR3 is TGTGCCAGCAGCAGCCAGGGAGGAAAACTGTTTTTT. This chain connects TRBV7-9 to TRBJ1-4; tentatively, D is TRBD1 (5 bases). The CDR3 is 12 residues long. From germline, CDR1 is SEHNR and CDR2 FQNEAQ (reference sequence). V lost 5 bases and J 10 bases, leaving 11 bases between the germline ends.

CDR3 nucleotides: TGTGCAAGTCGCTTAGTCCACTACGAGCAGTACTTC. It yields the protein CASRLVHYEQYF. The J gene is TRBJ2-7, the V gene TRBV12-2; the table's D call, TRBD1, was not checked against the DNA. TRBV12-2 corresponds to a pseudogene. CDR3 length equals 12 residues.

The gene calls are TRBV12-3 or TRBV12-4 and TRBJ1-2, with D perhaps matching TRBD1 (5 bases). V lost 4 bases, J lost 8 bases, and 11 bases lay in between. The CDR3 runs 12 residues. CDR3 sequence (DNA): TGTGCCAGCAGTTCAAGACAGCGAGGCTACACCTTC. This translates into CASSSRQRGYTF.

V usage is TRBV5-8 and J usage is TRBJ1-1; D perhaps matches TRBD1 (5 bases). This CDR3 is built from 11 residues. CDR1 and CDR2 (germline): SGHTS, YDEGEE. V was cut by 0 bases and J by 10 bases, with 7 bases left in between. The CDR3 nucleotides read TGTGCCAGCAGCTTGGTGGGGGGAGCTTTCTTT. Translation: CASSLVGGAFF.

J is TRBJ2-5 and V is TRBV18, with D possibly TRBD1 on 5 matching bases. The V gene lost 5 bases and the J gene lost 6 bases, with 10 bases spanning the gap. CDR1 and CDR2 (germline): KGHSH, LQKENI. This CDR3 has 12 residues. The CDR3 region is CASSKQEQTQYF. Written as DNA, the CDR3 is TGTGCCAGCTCAAAACAGGAACAGACCCAGTACTTC.

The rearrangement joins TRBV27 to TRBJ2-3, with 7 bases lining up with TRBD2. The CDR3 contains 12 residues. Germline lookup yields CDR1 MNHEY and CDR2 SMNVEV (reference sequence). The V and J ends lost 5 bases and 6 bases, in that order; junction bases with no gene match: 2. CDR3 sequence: CASSGGGDTQYF. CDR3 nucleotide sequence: TGTGCCAGCAGTGGGGGAGGGGATACGCAGTATTTT.

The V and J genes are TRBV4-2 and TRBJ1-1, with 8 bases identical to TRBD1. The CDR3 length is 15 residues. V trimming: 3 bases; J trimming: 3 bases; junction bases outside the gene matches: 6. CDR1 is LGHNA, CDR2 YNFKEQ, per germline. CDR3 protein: CASSQQGAPDTEAFF. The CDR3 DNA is TGTGCCAGCAGCCAGCAGGGGGCCCCGGACACTGAAGCTTTCTTT.

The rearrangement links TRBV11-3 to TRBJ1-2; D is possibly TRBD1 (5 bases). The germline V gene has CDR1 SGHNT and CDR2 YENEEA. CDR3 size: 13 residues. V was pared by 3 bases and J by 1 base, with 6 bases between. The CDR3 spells CASSLTVNYGYTF. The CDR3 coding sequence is TGTGCCAGCAGCTTGACAGTTAACTATGGCTACACCTTC.

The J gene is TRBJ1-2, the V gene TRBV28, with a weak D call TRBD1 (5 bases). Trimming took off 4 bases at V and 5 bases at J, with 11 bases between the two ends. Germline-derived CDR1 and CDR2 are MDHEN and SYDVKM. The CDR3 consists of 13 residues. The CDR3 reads CASSSQGLYGYTF. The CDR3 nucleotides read TGTGCCAGCAGTTCTCAGGGTCTGTATGGCTACACCTTC.

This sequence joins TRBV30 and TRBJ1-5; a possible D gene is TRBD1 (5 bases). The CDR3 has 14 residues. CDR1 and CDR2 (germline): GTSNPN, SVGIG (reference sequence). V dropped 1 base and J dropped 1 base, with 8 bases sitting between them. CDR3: CAWSAGLSNQPQHF. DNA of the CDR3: TGTGCCTGGAGTGCGGGACTCAGCAATCAGCCCCAGCATTTT. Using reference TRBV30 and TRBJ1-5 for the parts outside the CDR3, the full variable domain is SQTIHQWPATLVQPVGSPLSLECTVEGTSNPNLYWYRQAAGRGLQLLFYSVGIGQISSEVPQNLSASRPQDRQFILSSKKLLLSDSGFYLCAWSAGLSNQPQHFGDGTRLSIL.

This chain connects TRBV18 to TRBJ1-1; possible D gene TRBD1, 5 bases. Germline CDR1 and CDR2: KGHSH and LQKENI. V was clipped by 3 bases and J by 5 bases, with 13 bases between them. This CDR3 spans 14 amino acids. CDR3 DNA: TGTGCCAGCTCACCTTCGGGGGATTTTACTGAAGCTTTCTTT. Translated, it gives CASSPSGDFTEAFF.

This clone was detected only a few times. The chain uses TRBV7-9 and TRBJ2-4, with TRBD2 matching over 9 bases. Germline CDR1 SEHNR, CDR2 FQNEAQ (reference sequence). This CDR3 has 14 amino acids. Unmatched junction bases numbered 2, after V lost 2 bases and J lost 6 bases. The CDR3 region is CASSLTAGGNIQYF. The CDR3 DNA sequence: TGTGCCAGCAGCTTAACAGCGGGGGGAAACATTCAGTACTTC.

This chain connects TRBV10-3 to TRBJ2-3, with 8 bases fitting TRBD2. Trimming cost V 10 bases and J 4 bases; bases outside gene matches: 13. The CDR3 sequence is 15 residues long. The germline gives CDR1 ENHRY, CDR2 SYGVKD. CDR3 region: CATSLASGWADTQYF. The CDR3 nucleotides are TGTGCCACCAGCCTGGCTAGCGGGTGGGCAGATACGCAGTATTTT.

This chain's CDR3 is CASSQNRYSPLHF. The CDR3 DNA reads TGTGCCAGCAGCCAGAACAGGTATTCACCCCTCCACTTT. The chain combines TRBV12-3 or TRBV12-4 with TRBJ1-6; tentative D call: TRBD1 (5 bases). Trimming cost V 6 bases and J 8 bases, with 11 bases left between them. The CDR3 is 13 residues long.